This T cell receptor beta chain was profiled in a study of chemoradiotherapy in HPV16-positive cancers. The CDR3 extends over 15 amino acids. With 0 bases clipped from V and 8 bases from J, the junction kept 7 bases outside the gene matches. Germline CDR1 is ENHRY and CDR2 is SYGVKD. Study findings and constraints: In HPV16-positive patients, HPV-responsive T-cell expansion tracked better recurrence-free survival. The functional HPV-specific definition rests on just two HPV16-positive patients. Candidate HPV-specific clones and E7-related TCR motifs grew in tumor during treatment.

Repertoires were sampled repeatedly during chemoradiotherapy. Of note for this clone: What it recognizes is unknown.

Method: immunoSEQ multiplex PCR; TCRdb's copy keeps in-frame clones and lacks some. The sample carries under 70,000 clones, roughly 90% recorded once. The specimen was blood, collected from a patient who underwent chemoradiotherapy. The TCR originated in a human donor with HPV-associated anogenital cancer. This sequence joins TRBV10-3 and TRBJ1-2, with TRBD1 identical over 9 bases. CDR3 sequence: CAISESARTGEGYTF. CDR3 nucleotide sequence: TGTGCCATCAGTGAGTCTGCCCGGACAGGGGAAGGCTACACCTTC.